This T cell receptor beta chain originates from a study of shared clonotypes between healthy human individuals. Repertoires were generated with immunoSEQ multiplex PCR, while TCRdb's copy carries only in-frame clones and drops some. The sample comprises 2 million to 2.5 million clones, about 94% of which are singletons, and roughly 0.13% rests with the top ten. The CDR3 length is 14 residues. Germline CDR1 and CDR2: SGDLS and YYNGEE. The J segment lost 6 bases and the V segment lost 4 bases, leaving 5 bases of the junction unmatched. This sequence originates from a man aged 18 to 30 in good health. The gene calls are TRBV9 and TRBJ2-2; 8 bases are shared with TRBD2. The sequenced material came from naive CD4+ T cells sorted from blood. Specified subset: CD45RA+ positively selected. The CDR3 protein is CASSPGLAPGELFF. CDR3 sequence (DNA): TGTGCCAGCAGCCCTGGACTAGCACCCGGGGAGCTGTTTTTT.